The 17 T cell receptor beta chains given below trace back to one sample, sequenced in a study of blood T cell repertoires in COVID-19. Assay: immunoSEQ multiplex PCR; the TCRdb copy retains only in-frame clones and omits some. The table includes 230,000 or so clones, about 90% detected once. The sample was peripheral blood. Receptors were obtained from a man aged 35 to 55 with active or convalescent COVID-19.

The count of this clone is one. The chain is built from TRBV7-9 and TRBJ1-2, with D possibly TRBD1 on 5 matching bases. V shed 7 bases and J shed 8 bases, with 17 bases lying between them. Germline lookup yields CDR1 SEHNR and CDR2 FQNEAQ (reference sequence). The CDR3 runs to 13 residues. CDR3 coding DNA: TGTGCCAGCAACCCTGGCGGGGCGTACGGCTACACCTTC. Translation gives CASNPGGAYGYTF.

The V call is TRBV9, the J call TRBJ2-5; TRBD2 matches 7 bases. CDR1 is SGDLS and CDR2 is YYNGEE in the germline V gene. V lost 0 bases, J lost 1 base, and 0 bases stayed unmatched. CDR3 length equals 14 residues. In DNA, the CDR3 is TGTGCCAGCAGCGTAGTAGCGGGCCAAGAGACCCAGTACTTC. Protein product: CASSVVAGQETQYF.

The chain combines TRBV7-8 with TRBJ2-7, with TRBD2 as a possible D gene (6 bases). V gave up 0 bases and J gave up 1 base, with 13 bases separating them. The CDR3 totals 16 residues. Germline V gene sequence: CDR1 SGHVS, CDR2 FQNEAQ. The CDR3 region is CASSLAGGLGSYEQYF. In DNA, the CDR3 is TGTGCCAGCAGCTTAGCGGGGGGATTGGGGTCCTACGAGCAGTACTTC.

The chain couples TRBV19 to TRBJ2-1; D is possibly TRBD1 (6 bases). The CDR3 is 12 amino acids. Germline lookup yields CDR1 LNHDA and CDR2 SQIVND (reference sequence). Trimming took 8 bases from V and 7 from J, leaving 12 bases between them. CDR3 nucleotide sequence: TGTGCCAGTCAGCAGGGGCGGAATGAGCAGTTCTTC. Translating gives CASQQGRNEQFF.

The chain has TRBV28 and TRBJ1-5; TRBD1 is a possible D gene (5 bases). Germline values: CDR1 MDHEN, CDR2 SYDVKM. The V gene lost 4 bases and the J gene lost 3 bases, with 13 bases spanning the gap. The CDR3 runs to 15 residues. The CDR3 region has the DNA TGTGCCAGCAGTTATCAGGGTGAGGACAATCAGCCCCAGCATTTT. As protein: CASSYQGEDNQPQHF.

V usage is TRBV27 and J usage is TRBJ1-3; 9 nucleotides line up with TRBD1. The trim removed 6 bases at V and 4 bases at J, leaving 7 bases unmatched. CDR1 MNHEY and CDR2 SMNVEV come from the germline V gene (reference sequence). The CDR3 has 15 residues. CDR3 nucleotides: TGTGCCAGCAGCCCCGGGACAGGGCGGGGAAACACCATATATTTT. It is translated as CASSPGTGRGNTIYF.

This sequence joins TRBV5-4 and TRBJ2-1; 8 positions agree with TRBD2. The trim removed 4 bases at V and 2 bases at J, leaving 8 bases unmatched. This CDR3 has 16 residues. Germline CDR1 SGHNT, CDR2 YYREEE (reference sequence). In nucleotides, the CDR3 is TGTGCCAGCAGCAGGGGACTAGATTTACCCTACAATGAGCAGTTCTTC. Protein sequence: CASSRGLDLPYNEQFF.

The sample holds one count of this clone. J is TRBJ2-5 and V is TRBV5-1, with D perhaps TRBD1 (5 bases). This CDR3 spans 15 amino acids. Germline values: CDR1 SGHRS, CDR2 YFSETQ. The V end lost 0 bases, the J end lost 5 bases, and 14 bases lay between the germline ends. This CDR3 is CASSLAGSQVETQYF. CDR3 sequence (DNA): TGCGCCAGCAGCTTGGCAGGGTCTCAGGTGGAGACCCAGTACTTC.

CDR3 residues: CASSLKQTTMDEQFF. CDR3 nucleotide sequence: TGTGCCAGCAGTTTAAAGCAGACCACTATGGATGAGCAGTTCTTC. The chain combines TRBV28 with TRBJ2-1; D remains ambiguous. Germline V gene lookup returns CDR1 MDHEN and CDR2 SYDVKM. The CDR3 loop spans 15 amino acids. V was pared by 2 bases and J by 8 bases, with 16 bases between. Complete variable domain (other parts from reference TRBV28 and TRBJ2-1): DVKVTQSSRYLVKRTGEKVFLECVQDMDHENMFWYRQDPGLGLRLIYFSYDVKMKEKGDIPEGYSVSREKKERFSLILESASTNQTSMYLCASSLKQTTMDEQFFGPGTRLTVL.

This chain uses TRBV27 with TRBJ2-7; 8 bases line up with TRBD1. The CDR3 has 17 amino acids. The trim removed 1 base at V and 4 bases at J, leaving 12 bases unmatched. Germline assignment: CDR1 MNHEY and CDR2 SMNVEV (reference sequence). CDR3 DNA sequence: TGTGCCAGCAGTTTATTCTTCCCCGGACAGGGAACGTACGAGCAGTACTTC. As protein: CASSLFFPGQGTYEQYF.

The chain is built from TRBV19 and TRBJ1-5; D unresolved. CDR1 is LNHDA and CDR2 is SQIVND in the germline V gene (reference sequence). V shed 5 bases and J shed 7 bases, with 12 bases lying between them. CDR3 size: 13 residues. In DNA, the CDR3 is TGTGCCAGTAGTTCTAGTATGTCCCAGCCCCAGCATTTT. This gives the protein CASSSSMSQPQHF.

The genes are TRBV5-1 and TRBJ2-5; TRBD2 matches 7 bases. The V gene's germline CDR1 is SGHRS and CDR2 YFSETQ. CDR3 length equals 16 residues. V gave up 0 bases and J gave up 0 bases; unmatched junction bases: 5. CDR3 sequence reads: CASSLEVSGYQETQYF. Here the CDR3 DNA reads TGCGCCAGCAGCTTGGAAGTTAGCGGGTACCAAGAGACCCAGTACTTC.

V gene TRBV7-2 combines with J gene TRBJ2-7, with 7 nucleotides matching TRBD1. J gave up 5 bases and V 3 bases, and 7 bases lay outside the gene matches. Germline V gene lookup returns CDR1 SGHTA and CDR2 FQGNSA. This CDR3 has 14 amino acids. This chain's CDR3 is CASSFETGFDEQYF. The CDR3 region has the DNA TGTGCCAGCAGCTTTGAGACAGGGTTTGACGAGCAGTACTTC.

The chain joins TRBV27 to TRBJ1-1; TRBD1 matches at 8 bases. The J segment lost 5 bases and the V segment lost 5 bases, leaving 10 bases of the junction unmatched. CDR1 is MNHEY and CDR2 is SMNVEV in the germline V gene (reference sequence). There are 15 residues in the CDR3. The CDR3 is CASSPSVTGATEAFF. As DNA, the CDR3 is TGTGCCAGCAGTCCCTCAGTGACAGGGGCAACTGAAGCTTTCTTT.

The chain recombines TRBV9 with TRBJ2-1, with D possibly TRBD1 on 7 matching bases. V lost 0 bases and J lost 4, with 17 bases in between. Germline V gives CDR1 SGDLS, CDR2 YYNGEE. This CDR3 has 17 amino acids. The CDR3 DNA reads as TGTGCCAGCAGCGTAGAGGGCAGGGGGGCCCTATACAATGAGCAGTTCTTC. It encodes CASSVEGRGALYNEQFF. Looking up the rest from reference TRBV9 and TRBJ2-1 gives the full variable domain: DSGVTQTPKHLITATGQRVTLRCSPRSGDLSVYWYQQSLDQGLQFLIQYYNGEERAKGNILERFSAQQFPDLHSELNLSSLELGDSALYFCASSVEGRGALYNEQFFGPGTRLTVL.

The chain has TRBV18 and TRBJ1-3; D perhaps matches TRBD1 (6 bases). V was cut by 0 bases and J by 0 bases, with 9 bases left in between. Germline V gene sequence: CDR1 KGHSH, CDR2 LQKENI. This CDR3 is built from 16 residues. CDR3 DNA sequence: TGTGCCAGCTCACCACCTGGGGGCCACTCTGGAAACACCATATATTTT. Its translation is CASSPPGGHSGNTIYF.

The genes are TRBV28 and TRBJ1-2; 12 bases line up with TRBD1. Germline-derived CDR1 and CDR2 are MDHEN and SYDVKM. V shed 5 bases, J shed 3 bases, and the junction held 16 bases outside the gene matches. The CDR3 length is 19 residues. DNA of the CDR3: TGTGCCAGCAGTCCGTCTAGTTGGGACAGGGGGCGAACCGACTATGGCTACACCTTC. Translation: CASSPSSWDRGRTDYGYTF.